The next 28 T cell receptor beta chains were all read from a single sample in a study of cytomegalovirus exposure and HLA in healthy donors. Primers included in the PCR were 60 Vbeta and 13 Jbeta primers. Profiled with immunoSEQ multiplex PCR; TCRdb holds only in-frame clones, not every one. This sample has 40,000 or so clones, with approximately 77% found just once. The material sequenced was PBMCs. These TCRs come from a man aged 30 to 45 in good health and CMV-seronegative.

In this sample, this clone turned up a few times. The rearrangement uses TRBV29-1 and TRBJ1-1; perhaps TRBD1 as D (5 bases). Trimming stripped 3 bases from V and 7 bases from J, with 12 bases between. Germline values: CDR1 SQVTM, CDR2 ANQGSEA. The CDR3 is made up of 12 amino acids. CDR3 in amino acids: CSVDSLGDEAFF. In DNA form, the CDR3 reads TGCAGCGTTGATTCATTAGGGGATGAAGCTTTCTTT.

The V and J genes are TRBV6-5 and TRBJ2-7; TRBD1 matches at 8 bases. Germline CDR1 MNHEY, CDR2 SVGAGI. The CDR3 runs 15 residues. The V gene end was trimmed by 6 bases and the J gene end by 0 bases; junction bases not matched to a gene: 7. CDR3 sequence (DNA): TGTGCCAGCAGGACGGACAGGGCTAGCTCCTACGAGCAGTACTTC. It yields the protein CASRTDRASSYEQYF.

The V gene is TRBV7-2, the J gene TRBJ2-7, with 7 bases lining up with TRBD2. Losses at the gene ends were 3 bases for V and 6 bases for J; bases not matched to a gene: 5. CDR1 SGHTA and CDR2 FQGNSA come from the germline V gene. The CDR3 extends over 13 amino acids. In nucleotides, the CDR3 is TGTGCCAGCAGCTTCCTAGCGGTAAGCGAGCAGTACTTC. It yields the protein CASSFLAVSEQYF.

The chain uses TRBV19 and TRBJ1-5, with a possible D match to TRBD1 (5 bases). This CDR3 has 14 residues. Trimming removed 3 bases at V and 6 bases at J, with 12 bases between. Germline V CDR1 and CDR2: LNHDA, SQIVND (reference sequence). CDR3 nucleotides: TGTGCCAGTAGTATTGACAGTCCTATTCAGCCCCAGCATTTT. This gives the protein CASSIDSPIQPQHF.

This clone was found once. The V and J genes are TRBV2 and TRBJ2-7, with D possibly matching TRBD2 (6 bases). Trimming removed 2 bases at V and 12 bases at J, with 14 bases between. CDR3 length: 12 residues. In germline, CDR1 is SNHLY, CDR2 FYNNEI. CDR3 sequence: CASSEMGTLWYF. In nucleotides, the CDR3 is TGTGCCAGCAGTGAAATGGGGACTCTGTGGTACTTC.

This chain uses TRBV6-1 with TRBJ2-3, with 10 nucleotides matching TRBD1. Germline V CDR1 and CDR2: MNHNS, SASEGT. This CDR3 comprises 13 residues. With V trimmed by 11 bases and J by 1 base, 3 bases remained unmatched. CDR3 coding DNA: TGTGCCGGGGGGACAGGGGGCACAGATACGCAGTATTTT. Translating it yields CAGGTGGTDTQYF.

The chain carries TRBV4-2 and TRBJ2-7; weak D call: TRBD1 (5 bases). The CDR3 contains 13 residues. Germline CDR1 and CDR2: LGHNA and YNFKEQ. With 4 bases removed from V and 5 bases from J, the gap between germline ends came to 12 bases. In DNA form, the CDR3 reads TGTGCCAGCAGCCTCGATGTAGGGGACGAGCAGTACTTC. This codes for CASSLDVGDEQYF.

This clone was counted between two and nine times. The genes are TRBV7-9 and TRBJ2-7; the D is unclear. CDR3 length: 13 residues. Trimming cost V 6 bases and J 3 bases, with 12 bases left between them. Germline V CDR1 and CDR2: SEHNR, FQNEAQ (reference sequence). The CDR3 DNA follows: TGTGCCAGCAGTGGTCCAGGCCTCTACGAGCAGTACTTC. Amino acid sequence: CASSGPGLYEQYF.

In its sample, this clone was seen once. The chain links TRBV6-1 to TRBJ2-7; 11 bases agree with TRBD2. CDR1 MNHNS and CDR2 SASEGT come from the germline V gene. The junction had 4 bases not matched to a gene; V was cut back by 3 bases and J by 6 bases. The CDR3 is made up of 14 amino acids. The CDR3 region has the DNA TGTGCCAGCAGTGATCTAGCGGGAGGACGCGAGCAGTACTTC. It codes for CASSDLAGGREQYF.

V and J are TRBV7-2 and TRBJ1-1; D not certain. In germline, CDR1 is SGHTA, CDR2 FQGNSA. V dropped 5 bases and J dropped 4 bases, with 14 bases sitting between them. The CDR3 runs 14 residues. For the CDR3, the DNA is TGTGCCAGCAGCCCCATCGGAGGAGGCACTGAAGCTTTCTTT. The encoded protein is CASSPIGGGTEAFF.

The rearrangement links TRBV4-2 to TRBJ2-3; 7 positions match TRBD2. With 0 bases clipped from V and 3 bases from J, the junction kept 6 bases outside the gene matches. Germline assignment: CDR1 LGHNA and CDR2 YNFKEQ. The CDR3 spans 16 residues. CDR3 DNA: TGTGCCAGCAGCCAAGAGGGACTACAGGCAACAGATACGCAGTATTTT. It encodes CASSQEGLQATDTQYF.

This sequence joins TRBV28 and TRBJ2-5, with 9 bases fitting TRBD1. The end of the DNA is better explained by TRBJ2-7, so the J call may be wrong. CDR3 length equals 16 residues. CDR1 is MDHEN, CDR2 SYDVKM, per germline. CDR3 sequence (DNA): TGTGCCAGCAGTGCCCCCGGGACAGGGAGCTCCTACGAGCAGTACTTC. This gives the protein CASSAPGTGSSYEQYF.

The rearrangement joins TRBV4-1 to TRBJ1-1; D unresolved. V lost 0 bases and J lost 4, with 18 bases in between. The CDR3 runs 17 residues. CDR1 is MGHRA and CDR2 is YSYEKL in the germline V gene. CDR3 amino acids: CASSQDLRGFKGTEAFF. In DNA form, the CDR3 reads TGCGCCAGCAGCCAAGACCTTCGCGGGTTTAAGGGCACTGAAGCTTTCTTT.

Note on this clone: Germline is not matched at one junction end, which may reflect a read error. CDR3 DNA: TGTGCCAGCAGCTTGGTTATGCTAGCGGGAGGGATAAAAGAGGCCCAGTACTTC. Encoded protein: CASSLVMLAGGIKEAQYF. J is TRBJ2-5 and V is TRBV5-4; 12 bases align to TRBD2. The germline V gene has CDR1 SGHNT and CDR2 YYREEE (reference sequence). This CDR3 has 18 amino acids. The full variable domain, its missing parts supplied by reference TRBV5-4 and TRBJ2-5, is ETGVTQSPTHLIKTRGQQVTLRCSSQSGHNTVSWYQQALGQGPQFIFQYYREEENGRGNFPPRFSGLQFPNYSSELNVNALELDDSALYLCASSLVMLAGGIKEAQYFGPGTRLLVL.

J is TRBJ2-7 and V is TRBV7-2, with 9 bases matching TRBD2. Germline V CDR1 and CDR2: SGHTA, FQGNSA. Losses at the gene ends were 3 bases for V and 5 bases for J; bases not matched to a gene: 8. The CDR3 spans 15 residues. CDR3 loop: CASSLVAGVGHEQYF. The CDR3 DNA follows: TGTGCCAGCAGCTTGGTAGCGGGAGTAGGGCACGAGCAGTACTTC. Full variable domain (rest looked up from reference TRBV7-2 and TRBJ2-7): GAGVSQSPSNKVTEKGKDVELRCDPISGHTALYWYRQSLGQGLEFLIYFQGNSAPDKSGLPSDRFSAERTGGSVSTLTIQRTQQEDSAVYLCASSLVAGVGHEQYFGPGTRLTVT.

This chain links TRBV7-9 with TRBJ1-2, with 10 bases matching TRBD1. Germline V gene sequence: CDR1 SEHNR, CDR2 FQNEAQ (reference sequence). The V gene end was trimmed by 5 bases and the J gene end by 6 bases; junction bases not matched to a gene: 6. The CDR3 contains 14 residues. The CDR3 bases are TGTGCCAGCAGCCCGGGACAGGGGATGGATGGCTACACCTTC. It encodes CASSPGQGMDGYTF.

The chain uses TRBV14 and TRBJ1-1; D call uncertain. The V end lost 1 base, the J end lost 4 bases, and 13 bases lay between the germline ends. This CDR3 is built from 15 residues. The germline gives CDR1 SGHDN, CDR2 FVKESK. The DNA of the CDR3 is TGTGCCAGCAGCCAAGGGCACACCGGGAGCACTGAAGCTTTCTTT. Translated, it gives CASSQGHTGSTEAFF.

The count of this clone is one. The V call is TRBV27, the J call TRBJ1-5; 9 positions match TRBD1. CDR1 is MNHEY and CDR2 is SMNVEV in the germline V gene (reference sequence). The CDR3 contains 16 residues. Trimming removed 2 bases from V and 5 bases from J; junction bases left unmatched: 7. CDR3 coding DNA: TGTGCCAGCAGTTTACGACGGACAGGGGACGATCAGCCCCAGCATTTT. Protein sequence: CASSLRRTGDDQPQHF.

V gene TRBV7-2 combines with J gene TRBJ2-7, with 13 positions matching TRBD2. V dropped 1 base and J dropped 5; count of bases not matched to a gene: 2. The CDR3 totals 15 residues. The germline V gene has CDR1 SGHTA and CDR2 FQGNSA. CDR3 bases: TGTGCCAGCAGCTTAGGACTAGCGGGAGGTGACGAGCAGTACTTC. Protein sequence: CASSLGLAGGDEQYF.

CDR3 bases: TGCAGCGCCCCCCTGGGCAACGAGCAGTACTTC. This gives the protein CSAPLGNEQYF. The chain combines TRBV29-1 with TRBJ2-5; D not certain. The DNA end lines up better with TRBJ2-7; the J call may be wrong. The germline V gene encodes CDR1 SQVTM and CDR2 ANQGSEA. The CDR3 length is 11 residues.

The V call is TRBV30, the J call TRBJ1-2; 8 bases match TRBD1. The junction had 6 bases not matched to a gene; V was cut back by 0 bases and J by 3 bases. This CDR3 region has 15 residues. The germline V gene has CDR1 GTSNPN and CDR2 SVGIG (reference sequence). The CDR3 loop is CAWSVLTGGYYGYTF. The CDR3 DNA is TGTGCCTGGAGTGTACTAACAGGGGGATACTATGGCTACACCTTC.

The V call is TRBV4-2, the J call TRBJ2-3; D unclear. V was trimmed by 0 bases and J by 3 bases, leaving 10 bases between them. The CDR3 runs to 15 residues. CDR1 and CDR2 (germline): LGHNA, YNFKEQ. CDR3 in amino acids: CASSQEILLTDTQYF. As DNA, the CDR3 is TGTGCCAGCAGCCAAGAAATACTGCTTACAGATACGCAGTATTTT.

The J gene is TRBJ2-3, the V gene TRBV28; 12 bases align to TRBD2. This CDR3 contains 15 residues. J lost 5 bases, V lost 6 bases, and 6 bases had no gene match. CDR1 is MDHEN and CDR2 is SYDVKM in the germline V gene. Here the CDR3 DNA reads TGTGCCAGCAGCCGATGGACTAGCGGGGAAGATACGCAGTATTTT. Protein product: CASSRWTSGEDTQYF.

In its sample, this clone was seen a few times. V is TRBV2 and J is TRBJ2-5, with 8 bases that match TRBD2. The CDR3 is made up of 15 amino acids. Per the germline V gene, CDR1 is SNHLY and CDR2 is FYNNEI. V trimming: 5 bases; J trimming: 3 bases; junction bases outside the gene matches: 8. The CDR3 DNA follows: TGTGCCAGCAGTCCCCGGACTAGCAGAGAAGAGACCCAGTACTTC. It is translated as CASSPRTSREETQYF.

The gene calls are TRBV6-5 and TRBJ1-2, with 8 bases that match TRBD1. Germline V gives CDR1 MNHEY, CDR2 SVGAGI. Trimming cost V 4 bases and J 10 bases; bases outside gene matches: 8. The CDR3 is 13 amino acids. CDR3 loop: CASSSTGVTVYTF. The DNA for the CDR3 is TGTGCCAGCAGTTCGACAGGGGTTACTGTCTACACCTTC.

The CDR3 protein is CASSLQISNQPQHF. The CDR3 DNA follows: TGTGCCAGCAGTCTCCAGATTAGCAATCAGCCCCAGCATTTT. J is TRBJ1-5 and V is TRBV27; D is unclear. V was trimmed by 5 bases and J by 0 bases, leaving 8 bases between them. There are 14 residues in the CDR3. From germline, CDR1 is MNHEY and CDR2 SMNVEV (reference sequence).

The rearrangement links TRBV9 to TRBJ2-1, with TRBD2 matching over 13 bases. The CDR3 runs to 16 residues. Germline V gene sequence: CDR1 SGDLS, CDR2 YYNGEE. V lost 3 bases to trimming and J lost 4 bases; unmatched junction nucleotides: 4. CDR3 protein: CASSGGLAGEYNEQFF. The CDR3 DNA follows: TGTGCCAGCAGCGGCGGACTAGCGGGAGAGTACAATGAGCAGTTCTTC.

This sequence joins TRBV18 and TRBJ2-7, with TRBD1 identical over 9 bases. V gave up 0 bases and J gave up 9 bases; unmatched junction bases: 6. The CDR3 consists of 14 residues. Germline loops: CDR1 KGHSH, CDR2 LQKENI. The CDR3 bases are TGTGCCAGCTCACCACCGGGACAGGGCCAGGGGCAGTACTTC. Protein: CASSPPGQGQGQYF.